The 20 T cell receptor beta chains below all came from one sample that was sequenced in a study of cytomegalovirus exposure and HLA in healthy donors. PCR involved 60 Vbeta and 13 Jbeta primers. This table comes from immunoSEQ multiplex PCR, and its TCRdb copy is limited to in-frame clones, with some not included. The table includes around 160,000 clones, around 77% detected once. Sequencing was carried out using PBMCs. The receptors were gathered from a man in his fifties or sixties in good health and CMV-seropositive.

This clone was seen just once. The chain combines TRBV7-2 with TRBJ1-4; D remains unclear. Germline V gene lookup returns CDR1 SGHTA and CDR2 FQGNSA. This CDR3 has 14 residues. Trimming shortened V by 5 bases and J by 5 bases, and 12 bases separated the two germline ends. In nucleotides, the CDR3 is TGTGCCAGCAGCCTAGGGAGTTACAATGAAAAACTGTTTTTT. Encoded protein: CASSLGSYNEKLFF.

The rearrangement links TRBV6-6 to TRBJ2-4; no clear D. Germline CDR1 MNHNY, CDR2 SVGAGI (reference sequence). CDR3 length: 15 amino acids. With 4 bases removed from V and 4 bases from J, the gap between germline ends came to 14 bases. CDR3 in amino acids: CASSSPRRAKNIQYF. The CDR3 nucleotides are TGTGCCAGCAGTTCCCCAAGGAGAGCAAAAAACATTCAGTACTTC.

The rearrangement uses TRBV28 and TRBJ1-5; maybe TRBD1 (6 bases). V dropped 6 bases and J dropped 0 bases, with 12 bases sitting between them. Looked up from germline, CDR1 is MDHEN and CDR2 is SYDVKM. The CDR3 covers 15 residues. In DNA, the CDR3 is TGTGCCAGCAGAGCCCAGGGGAATAGCAATCAGCCCCAGCATTTT. It is translated as CASRAQGNSNQPQHF.

The rearrangement uses TRBV11-2 and TRBJ2-4; D call uncertain. Germline CDR1 reads SGHAT; CDR2 reads FQNNGV. The CDR3 totals 14 residues. Trimming pared 2 bases from V and 8 bases from J, leaving 13 bases between. The CDR3 protein is CASSLRPLGDIQYF. For the CDR3, the DNA is TGTGCCAGCAGCTTACGCCCTTTGGGCGACATTCAGTACTTC.

V gene TRBV7-8 combines with J gene TRBJ1-5, with D possibly matching TRBD1 (5 bases). This CDR3 spans 13 amino acids. The ends were cut back, 0 bases at V and 5 bases at J, with 5 bases in the middle. Germline V gives CDR1 SGHVS, CDR2 FQNEAQ. CDR3 protein: CASSLARDQPQHF. The CDR3 DNA is TGTGCCAGCAGCTTAGCCAGGGATCAGCCCCAGCATTTT.

This chain connects TRBV28 to TRBJ1-5, with a possible D match to TRBD1 (6 bases). Trimming removed 5 bases from V and 4 bases from J, with 15 bases in between. Germline V CDR1 and CDR2: MDHEN, SYDVKM. This CDR3 spans 15 amino acids. The CDR3 loop reads CASSPRLGANQPQHF. The CDR3 nucleotides read TGTGCCAGCAGTCCGAGGTTGGGGGCTAATCAGCCCCAGCATTTT.

The chain joins TRBV12-5 to TRBJ1-6; maybe TRBD1 (6 bases). V was trimmed by 2 bases and J by 7 bases, leaving 12 bases between them. This CDR3 spans 15 amino acids. Germline V gene sequence: CDR1 LGHNT, CDR2 FRNRAP. CDR3 protein: CASGLIGRGNSPLHF. DNA of the CDR3: TGTGCTAGTGGTTTGATCGGCAGGGGAAATTCACCCCTCCACTTT.

This clone was detected a few times. The chain employs TRBV27 and TRBJ2-1, with D hard to call. There are 14 residues in the CDR3. Looked up from germline, CDR1 is MNHEY and CDR2 is SMNVEV (reference sequence). The germline V and J ends were trimmed by 2 bases and 8 bases, with 13 bases remaining between them. The CDR3 DNA follows: TGTGCCAGCAGTTTAGTCCTTGGTAGCCATGAGCAGTTCTTC. Its protein is CASSLVLGSHEQFF.

The chain combines TRBV5-1 with TRBJ1-1; tentatively, D is TRBD1 (6 bases). Deletions cut 7 bases from V and 8 bases from J, with 12 bases between. CDR1 and CDR2 from the germline V gene are SGHRS and YFSETQ. The CDR3 is made up of 11 amino acids. The CDR3 DNA sequence: TGCGCCAGCTTAAGGGGGGGGGAAGCTTTCTTT. Translation gives CASLRGGEAFF.

This sequence joins TRBV7-2 and TRBJ1-5; 12 nucleotides line up with TRBD1. The CDR3 consists of 16 residues. V dropped 1 base and J dropped 11; count of bases not matched to a gene: 9. Germline V gene data show CDR1 as SGHTA and CDR2 as FQGNSA. CDR3 residues: CASSLGLGQGAASQHF. DNA of the CDR3: TGTGCCAGCAGCTTAGGCCTGGGACAGGGGGCGGCTTCCCAGCATTTT.

The J gene is TRBJ2-5, the V gene TRBV5-1; perhaps TRBD2 as D (7 bases). The last part of the DNA fits TRBJ2-7 better; the J call may be wrong. This CDR3 has 14 residues. Germline-derived CDR1 and CDR2 are SGHRS and YFSETQ. The CDR3 sequence is CASSGSGGRYEQYF. The CDR3 DNA reads TGCGCCAGCAGCGGGTCGGGGGGCCGGTACGAGCAGTACTTC.

The chain combines TRBV5-1 with TRBJ2-1, with 7 bases aligning to TRBD2. The germline gives CDR1 SGHRS, CDR2 YFSETQ. V shed 4 bases and J 6 bases; nucleotides not matched to a gene: 10. This CDR3 comprises 15 residues. The CDR3 sequence: CASSRGGAGSNEQFF. CDR3 nucleotides: TGCGCCAGCAGCAGGGGCGGAGCGGGGTCCAATGAGCAGTTCTTC. Based on the CDR3 plus reference TRBV5-1 and TRBJ2-1, the full variable domain is KAGVTQTPRYLIKTRGQQVTLSCSPISGHRSVSWYQQTPGQGLQFLFEYFSETQRNKGNFPGRFSGRQFSNSRSEMNVSTLELGDSALYLCASSRGGAGSNEQFFGPGTRLTVL.

The V call is TRBV19, the J call TRBJ1-1; D is possibly TRBD1 (6 bases). V was trimmed by 8 bases and J by 0 bases, leaving 13 bases between them. Germline-derived CDR1 and CDR2 are LNHDA and SQIVND (reference sequence). This CDR3 comprises 14 residues. CDR3 protein: CASLWTEMNTEAFF. In DNA form, the CDR3 reads TGTGCCAGTCTATGGACAGAAATGAACACTGAAGCTTTCTTT.

This clone was seen only a few times. The rearrangement uses TRBV10-3 and TRBJ2-1, with 7 bases aligning to TRBD2. The germline V gene encodes CDR1 ENHRY and CDR2 SYGVKD. The CDR3 consists of 16 residues. V trimming: 6 bases; J trimming: 0 bases; junction bases outside the gene matches: 8. CDR3 sequence reads: CAIRGSGDSSYNEQFF. The CDR3, as DNA: TGTGCCATCAGGGGGAGCGGGGATAGCTCCTACAATGAGCAGTTCTTC.

J is TRBJ1-1 and V is TRBV7-3; D ambiguous. The CDR3 has 13 residues. Germline V gene data show CDR1 as SGHTA and CDR2 as FQGTGA. Trimming removed 5 bases from V and 0 bases from J, with 7 bases in between. Written as DNA, the CDR3 is TGTGCCAGCAGCGAGGGAATGAACACTGAAGCTTTCTTT. Translated, it gives CASSEGMNTEAFF.

The chain combines TRBV18 with TRBJ1-6; D remains unclear. Trimming stripped 2 bases from V and 5 bases from J, with 10 bases between. The CDR3 covers 15 residues. CDR1 and CDR2 from the germline V gene are KGHSH and LQKENI. The CDR3 sequence: CASSPIQSNNSPLHF. CDR3 DNA sequence: TGTGCCAGCTCACCAATCCAAAGCAATAATTCACCCCTCCACTTT. Looking up the rest from reference TRBV18 and TRBJ1-6 gives the full variable domain: NAGVMQNPRHLVRRRGQEARLRCSPMKGHSHVYWYRQLPEEGLKFMVYLQKENIIDESGMPKERFSAEFPKEGPSILRIQQVVRGDSAAYFCASSPIQSNNSPLHFGNGTRLTVT.

This clone has a single count. This chain uses TRBV2 with TRBJ1-5, with 12 positions matching TRBD1. This CDR3 is built from 16 residues. V shed 3 bases, J shed 3 bases, and the junction held 3 bases outside the gene matches. Germline-derived CDR1 and CDR2 are SNHLY and FYNNEI. CDR3 loop: CASSDGTGGPNQPQHF. CDR3 in DNA: TGTGCCAGCAGTGACGGGACAGGGGGCCCCAATCAGCCCCAGCATTTT.

This chain uses TRBV7-2 with TRBJ2-7; TRBD2 aligns across 10 bases. J gave up 3 bases and V 5 bases, and 10 bases lay outside the gene matches. Germline values: CDR1 SGHTA, CDR2 FQGNSA. The CDR3 loop spans 16 amino acids. CDR3 bases: TGTGCCAGCAGCCCACTAGCGGGGACATTCATCTACGAGCAGTACTTC. Residues: CASSPLAGTFIYEQYF. Combining the CDR3 with reference TRBV7-2 and TRBJ2-7 gives the whole variable domain GAGVSQSPSNKVTEKGKDVELRCDPISGHTALYWYRQSLGQGLEFLIYFQGNSAPDKSGLPSDRFSAERTGGSVSTLTIQRTQQEDSAVYLCASSPLAGTFIYEQYFGPGTRLTVT.

The V and J genes are TRBV4-3 and TRBJ2-2; 10 nucleotides line up with TRBD2. The CDR3 is made up of 16 amino acids. Looked up from germline, CDR1 is LGHNA and CDR2 is YSLEER. V dropped 2 bases and J dropped 4; count of bases not matched to a gene: 4. The DNA of the CDR3 is TGCGCCAGCAGCCAACCTAGCGGGGGATTCACCGGGGAGCTGTTTTTT. This translates into CASSQPSGGFTGELFF.

The chain has TRBV6-6 and TRBJ2-2; the match to TRBD1 covers 8 bases. Germline assignment: CDR1 MNHNY and CDR2 SVGAGI (reference sequence). The CDR3 runs 16 residues. After removal of 2 bases from V and 1 base from J, the junction contained 3 bases not matched to a gene. CDR3 sequence: CASSYQDRGNTGELFF. The CDR3 region has the DNA TGTGCCAGCAGTTACCAAGACAGGGGGAACACCGGGGAGCTGTTTTTT.